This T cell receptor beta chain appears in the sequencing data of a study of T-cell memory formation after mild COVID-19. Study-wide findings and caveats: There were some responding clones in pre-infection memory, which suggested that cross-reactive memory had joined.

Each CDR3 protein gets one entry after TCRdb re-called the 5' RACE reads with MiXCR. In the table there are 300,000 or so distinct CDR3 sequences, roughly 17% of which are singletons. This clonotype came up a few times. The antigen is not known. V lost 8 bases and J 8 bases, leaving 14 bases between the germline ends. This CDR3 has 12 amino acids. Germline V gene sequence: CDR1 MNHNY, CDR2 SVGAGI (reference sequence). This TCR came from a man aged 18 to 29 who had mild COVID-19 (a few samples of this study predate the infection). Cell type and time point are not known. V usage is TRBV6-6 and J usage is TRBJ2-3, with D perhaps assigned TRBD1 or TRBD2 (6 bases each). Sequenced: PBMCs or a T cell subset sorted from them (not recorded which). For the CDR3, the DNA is TGTGCCAGCCGAGGGGGGCAAGCTACGCAGTATTTT. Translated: CASRGGQATQYF.